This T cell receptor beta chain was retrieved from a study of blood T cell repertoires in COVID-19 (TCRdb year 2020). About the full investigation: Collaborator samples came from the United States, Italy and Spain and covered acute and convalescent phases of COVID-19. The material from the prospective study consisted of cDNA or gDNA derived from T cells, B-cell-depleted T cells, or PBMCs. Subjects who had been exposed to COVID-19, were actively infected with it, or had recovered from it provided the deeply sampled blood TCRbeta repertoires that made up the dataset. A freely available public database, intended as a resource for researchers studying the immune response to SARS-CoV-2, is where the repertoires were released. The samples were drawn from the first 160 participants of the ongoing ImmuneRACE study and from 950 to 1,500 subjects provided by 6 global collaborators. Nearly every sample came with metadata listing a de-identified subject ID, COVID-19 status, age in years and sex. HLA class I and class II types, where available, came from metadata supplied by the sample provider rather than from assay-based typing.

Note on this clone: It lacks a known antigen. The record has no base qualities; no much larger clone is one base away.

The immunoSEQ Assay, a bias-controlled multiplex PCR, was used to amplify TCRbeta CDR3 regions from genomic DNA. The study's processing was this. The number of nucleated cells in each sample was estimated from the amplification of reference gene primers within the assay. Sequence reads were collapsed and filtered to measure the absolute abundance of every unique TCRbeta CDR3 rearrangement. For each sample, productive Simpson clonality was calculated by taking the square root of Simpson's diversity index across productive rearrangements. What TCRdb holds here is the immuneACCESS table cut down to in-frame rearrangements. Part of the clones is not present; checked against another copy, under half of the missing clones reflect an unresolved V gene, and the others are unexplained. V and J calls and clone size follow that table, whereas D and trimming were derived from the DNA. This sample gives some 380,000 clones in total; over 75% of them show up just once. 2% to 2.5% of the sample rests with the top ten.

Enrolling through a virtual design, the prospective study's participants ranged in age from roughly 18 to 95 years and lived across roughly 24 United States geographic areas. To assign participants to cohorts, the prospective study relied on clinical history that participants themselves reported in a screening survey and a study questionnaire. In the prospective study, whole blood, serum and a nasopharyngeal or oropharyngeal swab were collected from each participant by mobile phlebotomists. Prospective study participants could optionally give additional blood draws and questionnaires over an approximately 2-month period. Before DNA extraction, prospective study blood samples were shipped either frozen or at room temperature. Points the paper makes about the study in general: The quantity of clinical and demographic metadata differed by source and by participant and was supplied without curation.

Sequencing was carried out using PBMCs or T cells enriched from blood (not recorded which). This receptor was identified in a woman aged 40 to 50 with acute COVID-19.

The CDR3 sequence is CATSGGDNEQFF. The sequenced DNA: TGTGCCACCAGTGGGGGGGACAATGAGCAGTTCTTC. Rearrangement joined TRBV24-1 to TRBJ2-1, with TRBD2 perhaps the D gene, on 6 matching bases. From a lookup of the germline V gene, CDR1 and CDR2 are KGHDR and SFDVKD. V lost 5 bases and J lost 5 bases; the stretch between them is 6 bases long. The cysteine opens and the phenylalanine closes a CDR3 of 12 amino acids. The CDR3 DNA has 36 bases and is translated from base 1.